This T cell receptor (beta chain) was observed in a study of OX40 agonist ivuxolimab in advanced cancers. Study conclusions and caveats: CD4+ and CD8+ T cells in blood underwent clonal expansion by week 6 at 0.1 to 3.0 mg/kg. The study found among the lowest clonal expansion in partial responders at 0.1-3.0 mg/kg. Low levels of normalized T-cell clonal expansion also appeared in some nonresponders.

In regard to this clone: Its specificity is not known. This sequence may be a read error, since a much larger clone differs from it by one base.

Baseline was the first blood sampling point, followed by cycle 4 day 1 and cycle 7 day 1. The V gene lost 8 bases and the J gene lost 9 bases, with 11 bases spanning the gap. The CDR3 covers 10 residues. CDR1 is LGHNA, CDR2 YNFKEQ, per germline. Using immunoSEQ multiplex PCR, the repertoire was profiled, and TCRdb retains in-frame clones only, with some absent. The sample lists over 85,000 clones; roughly 80% were seen once. The genes are TRBV4-2 and TRBJ2-7, with D perhaps assigned TRBD1 or TRBD2 (5 bases each). Sequenced here: CD4+ or CD8+ T cells sorted from blood, sampled in a trial of the OX40 agonist ivuxolimab. The source is an adult with an advanced solid tumor such as melanoma, head and neck, liver or kidney cancer. CDR3 bases: TGTGCCAGCGGGTCGGGGCGGCAGTACTTC. Amino acids: CASGSGRQYF.